Listed here are 30 T cell receptor beta chains from one sample, sequenced in a study of PD-1 blockade in classical Hodgkin lymphoma. Generated by immunoSEQ multiplex PCR, the TCRdb table keeps only in-frame clones and is missing some. Found here are tens of thousands of clones, around 86% of them singletons; the top ten hold approximately 10%. Every patient had relapsed following autologous stem cell transplantation, and cohorts differed in brentuximab vedotin exposure. The input for sequencing was peripheral blood mononuclear cells (PBMCs), taken at baseline. These receptors came from a human donor with classical Hodgkin lymphoma.

This sequence joins TRBV11-2 and TRBJ2-7, with 13 bases matching TRBD2. Germline V gene sequence: CDR1 SGHAT, CDR2 FQNNGV. The CDR3 is 15 residues long. J was trimmed by 6 bases and V by 5 bases; bases with no gene match: 7. The CDR3 here is CASSPMGLAGSEQYF. CDR3 nucleotide sequence: TGTGCCAGCAGCCCCATGGGACTAGCGGGGAGCGAGCAGTACTTC.

This clone was seen a handful of times. V usage is TRBV5-4 and J usage is TRBJ1-5; D is unresolved. V was pared by 0 bases and J by 5 bases, with 6 bases between. The CDR3 has 13 residues. From germline, CDR1 is SGHNT and CDR2 YYREEE (reference sequence). The CDR3 DNA is TGTGCCAGCAGCTTGGACCGAGATCAGCCCCAGCATTTT. As protein: CASSLDRDQPQHF. The complete variable domain, with remaining parts taken from reference TRBV5-4 and TRBJ1-5, reads ETGVTQSPTHLIKTRGQQVTLRCSSQSGHNTVSWYQQALGQGPQFIFQYYREEENGRGNFPPRFSGLQFPNYSSELNVNALELDDSALYLCASSLDRDQPQHFGDGTRLSIL.

The CDR3 is CASSYLGQLNYGYTF. The CDR3 DNA sequence: TGTGCCAGCAGTTACTTGGGACAACTTAACTATGGCTACACCTTC. The chain employs TRBV6-6 and TRBJ1-2; TRBD1 is a possible D gene (6 bases). Germline CDR1 and CDR2: MNHNY and SVGAGI (reference sequence). Trimming pared 1 base from V and 1 base from J, leaving 10 bases between. The CDR3 contains 15 residues.

J is TRBJ2-3 and V is TRBV7-8; perhaps TRBD2 as D (5 bases). Germline CDR1 SGHVS, CDR2 FQNEAQ. CDR3 length equals 15 residues. V was clipped by 3 bases and J by 2 bases, with 12 bases between them. The CDR3: CASSLVEDDTDTQYF. The CDR3 DNA reads as TGTGCCAGCAGCTTGGTGGAGGACGACACAGATACGCAGTATTTT.

The V gene is TRBV6-6, the J gene TRBJ1-2, with 9 bases identical to TRBD1. This CDR3 contains 13 residues. Germline V gives CDR1 MNHNY, CDR2 SVGAGI (reference sequence). Losses at the gene ends were 6 bases for V and 5 bases for J; bases not matched to a gene: 4. The CDR3 DNA is TGTGCCAGCAGAGGGACAGGGCCGTATGGCTACACCTTC. It translates to CASRGTGPYGYTF.

Written as DNA, the CDR3 is TGTGCCAGCAGCCGTGGACAGGGGGAGAAGACCTACGAGCAGTACTTC. Translation: CASSRGQGEKTYEQYF. This rearrangement joins TRBV12-1 to TRBJ2-7; TRBD1 is the table's D call, not checked against the DNA. TRBV12-1 represents a pseudogene. The CDR3 has 16 amino acids.

The rearrangement links TRBV6-1 to TRBJ2-5; D assignment may be TRBD1 or TRBD2 (5 bases each). Trimming removed 8 bases from V and 10 bases from J, with 20 bases in between. The CDR3 is made up of 13 amino acids. CDR1 and CDR2 (germline): MNHNS, SASEGT. In DNA, the CDR3 is TGTGCCAGCCGCAGTTCAGGGACCAGGGACCAGTACTTC. The encoded protein is CASRSSGTRDQYF.

There are a few counts of this clone. The chain joins TRBV6-5 to TRBJ1-5; D is unresolved. This CDR3 has 15 residues. V shed 0 bases and J shed 1 base, with 7 bases lying between them. Looked up from germline, CDR1 is MNHEY and CDR2 is SVGAGI. Here the CDR3 DNA reads TGTGCCAGCAGTTACTCGATGCTGAGCAATCAGCCCCAGCATTTT. Residues: CASSYSMLSNQPQHF.

The CDR3 region is CASSLASGGSETQYF. CDR3 DNA sequence: TGTGCCAGCAGCTTAGCTAGCGGGGGGTCAGAGACCCAGTACTTC. The gene calls are TRBV7-3 and TRBJ2-5; TRBD2 aligns across 11 bases. Trimming took 2 bases from V and 4 from J; bases not matched to a gene: 3. The CDR3 is made up of 15 amino acids. The germline CDR1 and CDR2 sequences are SGHTA and FQGTGA.

The CDR3 coding sequence is TGTGCCAGCAGGACTGGAAACTATGGCTACACCTTC. This sequence encodes CASRTGNYGYTF. The genes are TRBV28 and TRBJ1-2, with no clear D. CDR1 and CDR2 from the germline V gene are MDHEN and SYDVKM. V was shortened by 6 bases and J by 2 bases, with 7 bases between the two germline ends. This CDR3 has 12 residues.

V and J are TRBV11-1 and TRBJ2-7; maybe TRBD1 (6 bases). The CDR3 runs 16 residues. Germline assignment: CDR1 SGHAT and CDR2 FQDESV (reference sequence). Trimming took 5 bases from V and 0 from J, leaving 17 bases between them. CDR3 loop: CASSELGRGSSYEQYF. CDR3 nucleotide sequence: TGTGCCAGCAGCGAATTGGGCAGGGGAAGCTCCTACGAGCAGTACTTC.

The chain carries TRBV18 and TRBJ2-7; D tentatively reads TRBD1 or TRBD2 (6 bases each). The germline V and J ends were trimmed by 2 bases and 11 bases, with 22 bases remaining between them. Germline values: CDR1 KGHSH, CDR2 LQKENI. The CDR3 spans 15 residues. This chain's CDR3 is CASSPVVAGEVAEYF. The CDR3 DNA is TGTGCCAGCTCACCAGTTGTAGCAGGGGAGGTGGCAGAGTACTTC.

This chain joins TRBV27 and TRBJ2-7, with TRBD1 identical over 9 bases. The J segment lost 4 bases and the V segment lost 3 bases, leaving 7 bases of the junction unmatched. CDR3 length: 15 residues. CDR1 and CDR2 (germline): MNHEY, SMNVEV (reference sequence). For the CDR3, the DNA is TGTGCCAGCAGTTTGGAGACAGGGGGTATTTACGAGCAGTACTTC. Protein product: CASSLETGGIYEQYF.

This chain uses TRBV19 with TRBJ1-2; TRBD1 might be the D (5 bases). From germline, CDR1 is LNHDA and CDR2 SQIVND (reference sequence). With 6 bases removed from V and 5 bases from J, the gap between germline ends came to 13 bases. The CDR3 is 13 amino acids. For the CDR3, the DNA is TGTGCCAGTAGCGCAGGGCCCTATTATGGCTACACCTTC. Translating gives CASSAGPYYGYTF.

V is TRBV2 and J is TRBJ2-2; 7 nucleotides line up with TRBD1. This CDR3 has 14 residues. Trimming cost V 6 bases and J 0 bases; bases outside gene matches: 1. Germline V gene lookup returns CDR1 SNHLY and CDR2 FYNNEI. Written as DNA, the CDR3 is TGTGCCAGCAGGCAGGGGGCGAACACCGGGGAGCTGTTTTTT. Translated: CASRQGANTGELFF. The variable domain in full, completed from reference TRBV2 and TRBJ2-2, reads EPEVTQTPSHQVTQMGQEVILRCVPISNHLYFYWYRQILGQKVEFLVSFYNNEISEKSEIFDDQFSVERPDGSNFTLKIRSTKLEDSAMYFCASRQGANTGELFFGEGSRLTVL.

This CDR3 is CASSLGPTRQYEQFF. For the CDR3, the DNA is TGTGCCAGCAGCTTAGGCCCCACTCGTCAGTATGAGCAGTTCTTC. V usage is TRBV13 and J usage is TRBJ2-1, with no clear D. Germline V gene sequence: CDR1 PRHDT, CDR2 FYEKMQ (reference sequence). Trimming removed 0 bases from V and 8 bases from J, with 14 bases in between. The CDR3 runs 15 residues.

The chain recombines TRBV7-9 with TRBJ1-4; tentatively, D is TRBD1 (5 bases). The V gene lost 5 bases and the J gene lost 7 bases, with 14 bases spanning the gap. This CDR3 has 14 residues. Germline V lookup: CDR1 SEHNR, CDR2 FQNEAQ (reference sequence). CDR3 loop: CASSPNGGGEKLFF. The CDR3 bases are TGTGCCAGCAGCCCGAATGGGGGGGGTGAAAAACTGTTTTTT.

The rearrangement links TRBV11-2 to TRBJ2-7; 14 positions agree with TRBD2. V lost 5 bases to trimming and J lost 5 bases; unmatched junction nucleotides: 2. CDR1 is SGHAT, CDR2 FQNNGV, per germline. This CDR3 has 14 residues. CDR3 nucleotides: TGTGCCAGCAGCACGGGACTAGCGGGAGACGAGCAGTACTTC. Its translation: CASSTGLAGDEQYF.

This clone was counted a few times. The genes are TRBV5-4 and TRBJ2-3; possibly TRBD1 for D (7 bases). Between the trimmed V and J ends, which lost 2 bases and 6 bases, there was a span of 13 bases. The CDR3 loop spans 14 amino acids. Per germline, CDR1 SGHNT and CDR2 YYREEE (reference sequence). The CDR3, as DNA: TGTGCCAGCAGCTTAACAGGGGCGGGGGATACGCAGTATTTT. Its protein is CASSLTGAGDTQYF.

The chain combines TRBV28 with TRBJ2-3, with D tentatively TRBD1 (5 bases). Germline V gene lookup returns CDR1 MDHEN and CDR2 SYDVKM. V lost 6 bases and J 1 base, leaving 8 bases between the germline ends. This CDR3 comprises 13 residues. This chain's CDR3 is CASRGAGTDTQYF. In nucleotides, the CDR3 is TGTGCCAGCAGAGGGGCGGGCACAGATACGCAGTATTTT.

CDR3 region: CASSPGVAALRNEQYF. The CDR3 bases are TGCGCCAGCAGCCCCGGGGTAGCGGCACTAAGAAACGAGCAGTACTTC. V and J are TRBV5-1 and TRBJ2-7; weak D call: TRBD2 (6 bases). Per germline, CDR1 SGHRS and CDR2 YFSETQ. The V end was cut by 4 bases, the J end by 5 bases, with 22 bases between. The CDR3 loop spans 16 amino acids. The variable domain in full, completed from reference TRBV5-1 and TRBJ2-7, reads KAGVTQTPRYLIKTRGQQVTLSCSPISGHRSVSWYQQTPGQGLQFLFEYFSETQRNKGNFPGRFSGRQFSNSRSEMNVSTLELGDSALYLCASSPGVAALRNEQYFGPGTRLTVT.

This clone was seen once. This chain links TRBV25-1 with TRBJ1-1, with D possibly TRBD1 on 6 matching bases. V was clipped by 4 bases and J by 7 bases, with 16 bases between them. Germline V gene lookup returns CDR1 MGHDK and CDR2 SYGVNS. The CDR3 extends over 14 amino acids. DNA for the CDR3: TGTGCCAGCAGTGTTACCGGGACAAGAGATGAAGCTTTCTTT. Translated, it gives CASSVTGTRDEAFF.

This chain uses TRBV27 with TRBJ2-1; no reliable D call. This CDR3 region has 14 residues. V was pared by 5 bases and J by 7 bases, with 15 bases between. Germline loops: CDR1 MNHEY, CDR2 SMNVEV (reference sequence). The CDR3 coding sequence is TGTGCCAGCAGTACACCGGGCCCCGGGAATGAGCAGTTCTTC. Its protein product is CASSTPGPGNEQFF.

The genes are TRBV10-3 and TRBJ1-2; TRBD1 is a possible D gene (6 bases). This CDR3 is 12 amino acids long. Trimming removed 0 bases from V and 13 bases from J, with 12 bases in between. Per germline, CDR1 ENHRY and CDR2 SYGVKD. CDR3 in DNA: TGTGCCATCAGTGAGTCAGGCAGGGGAGGCACCTTC. This translates into CAISESGRGGTF.

This chain uses TRBV12-5 with TRBJ1-1, with D possibly TRBD1 on 6 matching bases. V dropped 0 bases and J dropped 7 bases, with 6 bases sitting between them. Germline V CDR1 and CDR2: LGHNT, FRNRAP. This CDR3 region has 12 residues. CDR3 loop: CASGLVQGEAFF. The CDR3 bases are TGTGCTAGTGGTTTGGTACAGGGTGAAGCTTTCTTT.

CDR3 coding DNA: TGCGCCAGCAGTTCCCCAGGGTCGAACTCTGGGGCCAACGTCCTGACTTTC. This translates into CASSSPGSNSGANVLTF. The chain links TRBV5-1 to TRBJ2-6; tentative D call: TRBD1 (5 bases). This CDR3 is built from 17 residues. Per germline, CDR1 SGHRS and CDR2 YFSETQ. V shed 5 bases and J shed 0 bases, with 15 bases lying between them.

The DNA for the CDR3 is TGCAGCGTCGGACAGCCCTACGAGCAGTACTTC. It is translated as CSVGQPYEQYF. The genes are TRBV29-1 and TRBJ2-7; D perhaps matches TRBD1 (6 bases). This CDR3 is 11 amino acids long. Per germline, CDR1 SQVTM and CDR2 ANQGSEA. V was clipped by 6 bases and J by 2 bases, with 8 bases between them.

The CDR3 DNA sequence: TGTGCCAGTAGTATTCCGGGACTAGCGGGGCACGAGCAGTACTTC. Protein sequence: CASSIPGLAGHEQYF. This rearrangement joins TRBV19 to TRBJ2-7, with 13 bases fitting TRBD2. Losses at the gene ends were 3 bases for V and 5 bases for J; bases not matched to a gene: 4. Germline loops: CDR1 LNHDA, CDR2 SQIVND (reference sequence). This CDR3 contains 15 residues.

The chain employs TRBV5-4 and TRBJ1-2; D is ambiguous. The germline V gene encodes CDR1 SGHNT and CDR2 YYREEE (reference sequence). CDR3 length: 15 amino acids. V lost 4 bases to trimming and J lost 0 bases, with 13 bases between them. Here the CDR3 reads CASSRESSTNYGYTF. The CDR3 DNA reads as TGTGCCAGCAGCCGGGAGTCTTCAACTAACTATGGCTACACCTTC.

The rearrangement joins TRBV6-1 to TRBJ1-2; D may be TRBD1 (6 bases). V lost 5 bases, J lost 0 bases, and 13 bases lay in between. The CDR3 runs 15 residues. The germline V gene has CDR1 MNHNS and CDR2 SASEGT. CDR3 sequence reads: CASSRGPLANYGYTF. DNA of the CDR3: TGTGCCAGCAGTCGGGGGCCCTTAGCTAACTATGGCTACACCTTC.